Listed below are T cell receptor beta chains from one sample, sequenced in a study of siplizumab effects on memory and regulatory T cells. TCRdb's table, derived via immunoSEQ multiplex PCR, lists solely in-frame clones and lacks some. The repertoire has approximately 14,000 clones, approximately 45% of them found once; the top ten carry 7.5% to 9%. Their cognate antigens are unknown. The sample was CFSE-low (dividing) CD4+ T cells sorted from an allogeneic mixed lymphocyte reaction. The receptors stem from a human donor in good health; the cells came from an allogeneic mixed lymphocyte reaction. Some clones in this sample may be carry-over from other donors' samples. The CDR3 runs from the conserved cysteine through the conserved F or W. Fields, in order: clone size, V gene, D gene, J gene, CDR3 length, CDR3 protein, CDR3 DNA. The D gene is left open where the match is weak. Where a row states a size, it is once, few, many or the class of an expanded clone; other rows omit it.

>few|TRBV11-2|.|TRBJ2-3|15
CASSRGDAHTDTQYF
TGTGCCAGCAGTCGAGGGGACGCCCACACAGATACGCAGTATTTT
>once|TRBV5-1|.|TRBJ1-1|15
CASSEGGRMNTEAFF
TGCGCCAGCAGCGAGGGGGGCAGAATGAACACTGAAGCTTTCTTT
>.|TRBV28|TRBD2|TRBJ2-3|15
CASSPSGSLADTQYF
TGTGCCAGCAGTCCTAGCGGGAGCTTAGCAGATACGCAGTATTTT
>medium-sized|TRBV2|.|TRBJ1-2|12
CASTPASYGYTF
TGTGCCAGCACCCCAGCGTCCTATGGCTACACCTTC
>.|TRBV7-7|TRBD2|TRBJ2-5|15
CASSPRGGARETQYF
TGTGCTAGCAGCCCCCGGGGGGGGGCGCGAGAGACCCAGTACTTC
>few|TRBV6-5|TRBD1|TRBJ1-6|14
CASSSDRGNSPLHF
TGTGCCAGCAGCTCCGACAGGGGTAATTCACCCCTCCACTTT
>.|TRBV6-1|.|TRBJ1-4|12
CASSVWGEKLFF
TGTGCCAGCAGTGTATGGGGTGAAAAACTGTTTTTT
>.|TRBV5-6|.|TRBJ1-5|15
CASSLIGGSNQPQHF
TGTGCCAGCAGCTTGATCGGCGGAAGCAATCAGCCCCAGCATTTT
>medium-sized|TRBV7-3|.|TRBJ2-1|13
CASSGDRDNEQFF
TGTGCCAGCAGCGGAGATAGGGACAATGAGCAGTTCTTC
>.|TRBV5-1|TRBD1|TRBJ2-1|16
CASSSLPGQGANEQFF
TGCGCCAGCAGCTCTCTCCCGGGACAGGGGGCGAATGAGCAGTTCTTC
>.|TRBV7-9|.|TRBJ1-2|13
CASSSRGTYGYTF
TGTGCCAGCAGCTCCAGGGGAACCTATGGCTACACCTTC
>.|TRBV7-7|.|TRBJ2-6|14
CASSLGSGANVLTF
TGTGCTAGCAGCTTGGGCTCTGGGGCCAACGTCCTGACTTTC
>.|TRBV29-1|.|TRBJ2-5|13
CSVETGSGQTQYF
TGCAGCGTTGAGACCGGCTCGGGACAGACCCAGTACTTC
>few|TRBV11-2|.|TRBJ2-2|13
CASSRDMIGELFF
TGTGCCAGCAGCCGGGACATGATCGGGGAGCTGTTTTTT
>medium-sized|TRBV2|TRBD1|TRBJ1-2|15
CASRLGDRPNYGYTF
TGTGCCAGCAGACTAGGGGACAGACCCAACTATGGCTACACCTTC
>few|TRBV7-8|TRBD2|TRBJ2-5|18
CASNPLSPTSGYQETQYF
TGTGCCAGCAACCCCCTCTCCCCGACTAGCGGATACCAAGAGACCCAGTACTTC
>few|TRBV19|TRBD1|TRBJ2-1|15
CASSIGQGTYNEQFF
TGTGCCAGTAGTATAGGACAGGGAACTTACAATGAGCAGTTCTTC
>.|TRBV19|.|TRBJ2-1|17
CASSIPSAPSSYNEQFF
TGTGCCAGTAGTATTCCCTCCGCGCCTAGCTCCTACAATGAGCAGTTCTTC
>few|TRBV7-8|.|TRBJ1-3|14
CATSPSGAGNTIYF
TGTGCCACTAGCCCCTCGGGGGCTGGAAACACCATATATTTT
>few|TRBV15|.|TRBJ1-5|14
CATSRDPAGQPQHF
TGTGCCACCAGCAGAGATCCCGCAGGTCAGCCCCAGCATTTT
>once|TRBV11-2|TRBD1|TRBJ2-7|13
CASSRQGTYEQYF
TGTGCCAGCAGCCGACAGGGAACCTACGAGCAGTACTTC
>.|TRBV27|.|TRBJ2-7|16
CASSPSWGSHWDEQYF
TGTGCCAGCAGTCCCTCTTGGGGGAGCCACTGGGACGAGCAGTACTTC
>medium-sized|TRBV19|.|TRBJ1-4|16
CASRGERRITNEKLFF
TGTGCCAGTAGGGGGGAGAGGAGAATCACTAATGAAAAACTGTTTTTT
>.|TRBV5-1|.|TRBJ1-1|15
CASSRTLTGNTEAFF
TGCGCCAGCAGCCGAACCCTGACAGGGAACACTGAAGCTTTCTTT
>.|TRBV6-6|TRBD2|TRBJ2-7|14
CASSLQREGHEQYF
TGTGCCAGCAGTTTGCAGCGGGAGGGCCACGAGCAGTACTTC
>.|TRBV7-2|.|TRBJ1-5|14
CASSLGPAAQPQHF
TGTGCCAGCAGCTTAGGCCCGGCGGCTCAGCCCCAGCATTTT
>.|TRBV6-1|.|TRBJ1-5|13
CASSPQGNQPQHF
TGTGCCAGCAGTCCGCAGGGGAATCAGCCCCAGCATTTT
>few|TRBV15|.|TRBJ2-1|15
CATSRDLGSYNEQFF
TGTGCCACCAGCAGAGATCTGGGGTCGTACAATGAGCAGTTCTTC
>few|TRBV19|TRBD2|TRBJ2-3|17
CASSMGITGGHTDTQYF
TGTGCCAGTAGTATGGGAATAACGGGAGGTCACACAGATACGCAGTATTTT
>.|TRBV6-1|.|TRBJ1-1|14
CASSGGSEGTEAFF
TGTGCCAGCAGCGGCGGGTCGGAGGGGACTGAAGCTTTCTTT
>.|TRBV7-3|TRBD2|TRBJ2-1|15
CAGSLRGLVGNEQFF
TGTGCCGGCAGCTTAAGGGGACTAGTGGGGAATGAGCAGTTCTTC
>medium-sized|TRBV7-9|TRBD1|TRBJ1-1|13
CATSGTGGTEAFF
TGTGCCACCTCCGGGACAGGGGGCACTGAAGCTTTCTTT
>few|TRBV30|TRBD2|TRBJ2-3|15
CAWIFTSGGTDTQYF
TGTGCCTGGATCTTTACTAGCGGGGGCACAGATACGCAGTATTTT
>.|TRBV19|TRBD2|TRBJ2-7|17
CASSRTSGRVEAYEQYF
TGTGCCAGCTCTAGGACTAGCGGGAGGGTCGAAGCCTACGAGCAGTACTTC
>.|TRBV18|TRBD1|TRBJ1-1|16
CASSPPSGGFYTEAFF
TGTGCCAGCTCTCCACCTTCAGGGGGCTTTTACACTGAAGCTTTCTTT
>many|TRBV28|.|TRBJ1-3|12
CASSFPGNTIYF
TGTGCCAGCAGTTTTCCTGGAAACACCATATATTTT
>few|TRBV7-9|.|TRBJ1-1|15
CASSLGGGSLSEAFF
TGTGCCAGCAGCTTAGGTGGAGGGTCGTTAAGTGAAGCTTTCTTT
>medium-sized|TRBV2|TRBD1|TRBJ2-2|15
CASSFDRGGIGELFF
TGTGCCAGCAGTTTCGACAGGGGTGGAATCGGGGAGCTGTTTTTT